The 18 T cell receptor beta chains reported below all come from one sample, sequenced in a study of CD8 T cells in ankylosing spondylitis. One entry per CDR3 protein results from TCRdb running MiXCR on the 5' RACE reads. This sample carries 310,000 or so distinct CDR3 sequences, about 20% of them seen once, and the ten largest clones take 7.8%. Input material: blood, either unsorted or a sorted T cell fraction (not recorded which). Receptor source: a male donor with ankylosing spondylitis or in good health (not recorded which).

The chain combines TRBV20-1 with TRBJ2-5, with unresolved D. Trimming took off 0 bases at V and 5 bases at J, with 13 bases between the two ends. The CDR3 runs 14 residues. Germline V lookup: CDR1 DFQATT, CDR2 SNEGSKA (reference sequence). The CDR3: CSARDMSVLETQYF. CDR3 sequence (DNA): TGCAGTGCTAGAGACATGAGCGTTCTTGAGACCCAGTACTTC.

The CDR3 reads CASSWGSGPYEQYV. In DNA, the CDR3 is TGTGCCAGCAGTTGGGGTAGCGGCCCCTACGAGCAGTACGTC. V and J are TRBV28 and TRBJ2-7, with a weak D call TRBD2 (6 bases). This CDR3 spans 14 amino acids. Germline CDR1 MDHEN, CDR2 SYDVKM. V lost 4 bases and J lost 2, with 12 bases in between.

The V call is TRBV4-1, the J call TRBJ1-4, with D possibly TRBD1 on 5 matching bases. Germline V CDR1 and CDR2: MGHRA, YSYEKL. Trimming took off 1 base at V and 8 bases at J, with 20 bases between the two ends. The CDR3 is 17 amino acids. CDR3 coding DNA: TGCGCCAGCAGCCAAGTCGTCAGGGAGTTAACATTCGAAAAACTGTTTTTT. This encodes CASSQVVRELTFEKLFF.

J is TRBJ1-1 and V is TRBV5-1; maybe TRBD1 (5 bases). With 3 bases removed from V and 0 bases from J, the gap between germline ends came to 15 bases. CDR1 SGHRS and CDR2 YFSETQ come from the germline V gene. This CDR3 comprises 16 residues. The CDR3 spells CASSSIPGTVNTEAFF. Here the CDR3 DNA reads TGCGCCAGCAGCTCAATTCCCGGGACGGTGAACACTGAAGCTTTCTTT.

This sequence joins TRBV7-2 and TRBJ1-5; D ambiguous. Trimming took off 5 bases at V and 10 bases at J, with 12 bases between the two ends. Germline CDR1 is SGHTA and CDR2 is FQGNSA. The CDR3 sequence is 12 residues long. CDR3 residues: CASSAPRHPQHF. The CDR3 DNA is TGTGCCAGCAGCGCACCGCGTCACCCCCAGCATTTT.

This clonotype came up many times. The rearrangement uses TRBV5-1 and TRBJ1-1; possibly TRBD1 for D (5 bases). Germline lookup yields CDR1 SGHRS and CDR2 YFSETQ. Trimming stripped 0 bases from V and 1 base from J, with 7 bases between. This CDR3 has 14 residues. The CDR3 sequence: CASSLGRGNTEAFF. The CDR3 nucleotides read TGCGCCAGCAGCTTGGGAAGGGGGAACACTGAAGCTTTCTTT.

Only a few counts were recorded for this clonotype. The chain is built from TRBV5-1 and TRBJ2-7; D not resolved. This CDR3 has 14 amino acids. Germline V lookup: CDR1 SGHRS, CDR2 YFSETQ. V was cut by 0 bases and J by 2 bases, with 9 bases left in between. The CDR3 DNA is TGCGCCAGCAGCTTGGAACCCGATACCTACGAGCAGTACGTC. It codes for CASSLEPDTYEQYV.

The sample holds a few counts of this clonotype. The genes are TRBV20-1 and TRBJ2-1; 11 nucleotides match TRBD2. The V gene's germline CDR1 is DFQATT and CDR2 SNEGSKA (reference sequence). J lost 7 bases, V lost 4 bases, and 6 bases had no gene match. The CDR3 has 14 residues. Written as DNA, the CDR3 is TGCAGTGCTACTAGCGGGAGGCACGATAATGAGCAGTTCTTC. It codes for CSATSGRHDNEQFF.

The V and J genes are TRBV27 and TRBJ2-7, with 8 bases fitting TRBD1. The CDR3 length is 14 residues. With 10 bases clipped from V and 5 bases from J, the junction kept 13 bases outside the gene matches. Germline V CDR1 and CDR2: MNHEY, SMNVEV (reference sequence). The CDR3 DNA reads as TGTGCCAACCCCGTGAGGGACAGGAAAAACGAGCAGTACGTC. Translation gives CANPVRDRKNEQYV.

This clonotype was picked up many times. The CDR3 nucleotides are TGTGCCATCAGTGACTCTGACAGGGTGTACAATGAGCAGTTCTTC. This gives the protein CAISDSDRVYNEQFF. The chain couples TRBV10-3 to TRBJ2-1; 7 nucleotides line up with TRBD1. The CDR3 covers 15 residues. From germline, CDR1 is ENHRY and CDR2 SYGVKD. V lost 3 bases and J lost 4; bases outside the gene matches: 6.

This clonotype has ten or more counts. A junction boundary mismatches the germline segment, possibly from a read error. The rearrangement joins TRBV5-1 to TRBJ2-2; D gene unclear. The CDR3 loop spans 14 amino acids. Germline V gene data show CDR1 as SGHRS and CDR2 as YFSETQ. The CDR3 nucleotides read TGTGCCAGCAGCTTTTCCGGGAACACCGGGGAGCTGTTTTTT. Protein product: CASSFSGNTGELFF.

The sample holds many counts of this clonotype. This chain connects TRBV29-1 to TRBJ2-1; 11 nucleotides line up with TRBD1. There are 14 residues in the CDR3. V lost 6 bases and J lost 6; bases outside the gene matches: 7. Germline lookup yields CDR1 SQVTM and CDR2 ANQGSEA. The CDR3 DNA follows: TGCAGCGTGGGGACAGGGGGGTCCCTCAATGAGCAGTTCTTC. This sequence encodes CSVGTGGSLNEQFF.

This clonotype was seen a few times. The CDR3 loop is CASSTMTGLSTGELFF. CDR3 coding DNA: TGCGCCAGCAGCACCATGACAGGGCTGAGCACCGGGGAGCTGTTTTTT. J is TRBJ2-2 and V is TRBV5-1; TRBD1 matches 7 bases. This CDR3 is 16 amino acids long. After removal of 4 bases from V and 4 bases from J, the junction contained 10 bases not matched to a gene. The germline CDR1 and CDR2 sequences are SGHRS and YFSETQ.

The gene calls are TRBV20-1 and TRBJ2-1, with D possibly matching TRBD1 (6 bases). Germline V lookup: CDR1 DFQATT, CDR2 SNEGSKA (reference sequence). V shed 2 bases and J shed 7 bases, with 15 bases lying between them. This CDR3 has 14 amino acids. Here the CDR3 reads CSARFSRGSNEQFF. CDR3 coding DNA: TGCAGTGCTAGATTCAGCAGGGGATCAAATGAGCAGTTCTTC.

The chain links TRBV6-2 or TRBV6-3 to TRBJ1-1; D is perhaps TRBD1 (5 bases). CDR3 length equals 13 residues. Germline V gene data show CDR1 as MNHEY and CDR2 as SVGEGT. V was pared by 2 bases and J by 6 bases, with 10 bases between. The CDR3 here is CASSYGGLAEAFF. The CDR3 nucleotides read TGTGCCAGCAGTTACGGGGGGTTGGCTGAAGCTTTCTTT.

This clonotype showed up just a few times. V gene TRBV20-1 combines with J gene TRBJ2-7, with D possibly matching TRBD1 (5 bases). Germline-derived CDR1 and CDR2 are DFQATT and SNEGSKA (reference sequence). CDR3 length: 13 residues. V was clipped by 0 bases and J by 5 bases, with 11 bases between them. CDR3 residues: CSARDRVINEQYV. For the CDR3, the DNA is TGCAGTGCTAGAGACAGGGTCATCAACGAGCAGTACGTC.

This clonotype was seen only a few times. The V and J genes are TRBV20-1 and TRBJ1-2; perhaps TRBD1 as D (6 bases). Deletions cut 3 bases from V and 3 bases from J, with 14 bases between. Germline values: CDR1 DFQATT, CDR2 SNEGSKA (reference sequence). CDR3 length equals 14 residues. The CDR3 coding sequence is TGCAGTGCTAGCAGGGGAGAGGGTTACTATGGCTACACCTTC. It is translated as CSASRGEGYYGYTF.

This chain links TRBV12-3 or TRBV12-4 with TRBJ1-6, with 9 bases lining up with TRBD1. The CDR3 extends over 14 amino acids. The ends lost 5 bases at V and 9 bases at J; junction bases unmatched: 5. The CDR3 spells CASSPGTGFSPLHF. In nucleotides, the CDR3 is TGTGCCAGCAGTCCCGGGACAGGGTTTTCACCCCTCCACTTT.